What follows describes a single TCR beta chain. Its target is not known. Libraries were prepared by immunoSEQ multiplex PCR; TCRdb keeps only in-frame clonotypes and omits some of them. The data show over 300,000 clones, roughly four fifths seen once. This entry belongs to a study of Ad26.COV2.S vaccination and SARS-CoV-2 variants. Findings and limits, study-wide: Using TCR breadth and depth analyses may have led to underestimated total T cell responses.

Indicated treatment: approximately 18 received Ad26.COV2.S at low or high dose, single or two shots; about 5 received placebo; per-sample allocation not given. Sample collection was performed on day 63 after the first vaccine or placebo injection. The length of the CDR3 is 14 residues. The ends lost 6 bases at V and 3 bases at J; junction bases unmatched: 7. Germline V gene data show CDR1 as LNHDA and CDR2 as SQIVND (reference sequence). The sequences come from peripheral blood, collected in a trial of Ad26.COV2.S vaccine versus placebo. The chain uses TRBV19 and TRBJ2-7, with 8 bases fitting TRBD1. This clonotype was sampled from a person aged 18-65 years who received the Ad26.COV2.S COVID-19 vaccine or a placebo. This chain's CDR3 is CASRGQGANYEQYF. As DNA, the CDR3 is TGTGCCAGTAGAGGGCAGGGGGCAAACTACGAGCAGTACTTC.